This TCR beta chain was captured in a study of T cells expressing NK-cell markers. Overall study: Sequenced donors, eight in total, included seven who were HCMV-seropositive and one who was seronegative.

Production of TCR beta cDNA relied on 5'RACE template switching with UMIs. One entry per CDR3 protein, without DNA, is what TCRdb gives after re-calling the 5' RACE reads. This repertoire includes a few hundred thousand distinct CDR3 sequences. Germline CDR1 is MNHEY and CDR2 is SMNVEV (reference sequence). This CDR3 contains 16 residues. Study-wide findings and caveats: The same clonotypes also predominated in the CD3+CD56-NKG2C+ fraction of a handful of donors. The study left the HCMV specificity of expanded NKG2C+ T cell clones unresolved.

Points on this clonotype: The antigen is unknown.

Sequencing was done on a sample of blood T cells: a sorted CD56 or NKG2C T cell subset, CD4+ or CD8+ T cells, or bulk PBMC T cells (not recorded which). The receptor was derived from a man aged 18 to 69 in good health. The chain couples TRBV27 to TRBJ2-1; the TCRdb call, TRBD1, lacks DNA for checking. Here the CDR3 reads CASSSPSGGGRGEQFF.